Listed below are T cell receptor beta chains from one sample, sequenced in a study of T cell responses to AZD1222 COVID-19 vaccine. Data came from immunoSEQ multiplex PCR; TCRdb stores just in-frame clones and leaves some out. The data hold about 72,000 clones, with roughly 89% observed a single time. Material: peripheral blood, obtained on day 0 of AZD1222 vaccination. These receptors all come from an adult in good health. CDR3s include the opening cysteine and the closing phenylalanine or tryptophan. D genes are given only for firm matches. The size field is filled for only some rows; it gives once, few, many or a size class.

>16|NA|TRBV18|TRBJ2-2|TRBD1
CASSLDRGRYTGELFF
TGTGCCAGCTCACTTGACAGGGGGCGGTACACCGGGGAGCTGTTTTTT
>11|NA|TRBV15|TRBJ2-1|NA
CATAQYNEQFF
TGTGCCACCGCTCAGTACAATGAGCAGTTCTTC
>12|few|TRBV5-5|TRBJ2-7|NA
CASSLAAGEQYF
TGTGCCAGCAGCTTGGCCGCGGGTGAGCAGTACTTC
>17|NA|TRBV6-2/TRBV6-3|TRBJ1-5|TRBD1
CASSYLRQGASNQPQHF
TGTGCCAGCAGTTACCTAAGACAGGGGGCAAGCAATCAGCCCCAGCATTTT
>14|NA|TRBV27|TRBJ1-2|TRBD1
CASSPGRTGRGYTF
TGTGCCAGCAGTCCAGGGAGGACAGGGCGAGGCTACACCTTC
>14|NA|TRBV25-1|TRBJ1-2|NA
CASSEYGTTYGYTF
TGTGCCAGCAGTGAATATGGGACTACCTATGGCTACACCTTC
>17|NA|TRBV7-9|TRBJ1-3|TRBD1
CASSSRTGGSSGNTIYF
TGTGCCAGCAGCTCTCGTACAGGGGGAAGCTCTGGAAACACCATATATTTT
>15|NA|TRBV28|TRBJ2-7|TRBD2
CASTFRGLNSYEQYF
TGTGCCAGCACTTTTCGGGGACTAAACTCCTACGAGCAGTACTTC
>15|NA|TRBV3-1/TRBV3-2|TRBJ1-5|TRBD1
CASSQRTGRSQPQHF
TGTGCCAGCAGCCAACGGACAGGGCGTAGTCAGCCCCAGCATTTT
>13|NA|TRBV30|TRBJ1-5|NA
CAWSVRENQPQHF
TGTGCCTGGAGTGTCCGTGAAAATCAGCCCCAGCATTTT
>15|few|TRBV6-2/TRBV6-3|TRBJ2-1|TRBD2
CASSFGTSTYNEQFF
TGTGCCAGCAGTTTCGGGACTAGCACCTACAATGAGCAGTTCTTC
>21|NA|TRBV21-1|TRBJ2-7|NA
CASSKGVRSRTYPIPNYEQYF
TGTGCCAGCAGCAAAGGGGTTCGGTCTAGGACCTATCCAATCCCCAACTACGAGCAGTACTTC
>18|NA|TRBV11-3|TRBJ1-6|NA
CASSLDGLVGVNYSPLHF
TGTGCCAGCAGCTTAGATGGATTGGTCGGGGTAAATTATTCACCCCTCCACTTT
>9|NA|TRBV6-6|TRBJ2-7|NA
CASSYEQYF
TGTGCCAGCAGTTACGAGCAGTACTTC
>17|NA|TRBV6-1|TRBJ2-2|TRBD1
CASSDQGVTSNTGELFF
TGTGCCAGCAGTGATCAGGGGGTTACGTCGAACACCGGGGAGCTGTTTTTT
>17|NA|TRBV7-8|TRBJ1-4|NA
CASSLARMRTTNEKLFF
TGTGCCAGCAGCTTAGCGAGGATGCGTACAACTAATGAAAAACTGTTTTTT
>15|NA|TRBV7-2|TRBJ1-3|NA
CASSRARGLGNTIYF
TGTGCCAGCAGCCGCGCCCGAGGACTTGGAAACACCATATATTTT
>11|NA|TRBV11-2|TRBJ1-1|NA
CASSLNTEAFF
TGTGCCAGCAGCTTAAACACTGAAGCTTTCTTT
>14|NA|TRBV7-3|TRBJ1-2|NA
CASSPTRTNYGYTF
TGTGCCAGCAGCCCTACCCGGACTAACTATGGCTACACCTTC
>13|NA|TRBV30|TRBJ1-6|NA
CAWSVDLYSPLHF
TGTGCCTGGAGTGTAGACTTGTATTCACCCCTCCACTTT
>14|NA|TRBV6-2/TRBV6-3|TRBJ1-2|TRBD1
CASSFTGTGHGYTF
TGTGCCAGCAGTTTTACCGGGACAGGGCATGGCTACACCTTC
>14|NA|TRBV30|TRBJ1-4|NA
CAWIGAEKNEKLFF
TGTGCCTGGATCGGGGCGGAAAAAAATGAAAAACTGTTTTTT
>13|NA|TRBV6-6|TRBJ1-2|TRBD1
CASSDRVNYGYTF
TGTGCCAGCAGTGACAGGGTCAACTATGGCTACACCTTC